The 13 T cell receptor beta chains below come from one sample, sequenced in a study of T cell responses to AZD1222 COVID-19 vaccine. Generated by immunoSEQ multiplex PCR, the TCRdb table keeps only in-frame clones and is missing some. Altogether around 150,000 clones are present, over 75% being singletons, with the ten largest covering around 2.9%. This sample comprised peripheral blood, obtained 28 days after the second AZD1222 dose. Every receptor here comes from an adult who received the AZD1222 COVID-19 vaccine.

The V and J genes are TRBV6-5 and TRBJ1-4, with unresolved D. V lost 6 bases and J 4 bases, leaving 12 bases between the germline ends. In germline, CDR1 is MNHEY, CDR2 SVGAGI. CDR3 length: 14 residues. CDR3 region: CASRIVGGNEKLFF. The CDR3 coding sequence is TGTGCCAGCAGAATCGTTGGCGGTAATGAAAAACTGTTTTTT.

V usage is TRBV15 and J usage is TRBJ2-3; 8 nucleotides align to TRBD1. The CDR3 spans 18 residues. Germline V gene lookup returns CDR1 LNHNV and CDR2 YYDKDF (reference sequence). Trimming cost V 2 bases and J 4 bases; bases outside gene matches: 14. The DNA of the CDR3 is TGTGCCACCAGCAGATCCGGACAGGGTGGATTTTCGCCAGATACGCAGTATTTT. Its translation is CATSRSGQGGFSPDTQYF.

This clone came up once. The chain combines TRBV5-1 with TRBJ1-2, with D maybe TRBD1 (6 bases). Germline V gene lookup returns CDR1 SGHRS and CDR2 YFSETQ. The CDR3 has 16 residues. Deletions cut 3 bases from V and 5 bases from J, with 20 bases between. The CDR3 nucleotides read TGCGCCAGCAGCTCCCAGGGGACCCATTCTTGGTATGGCTACACCTTC. Protein product: CASSSQGTHSWYGYTF.

The gene calls are TRBV7-2 and TRBJ2-3; unclear D gene. In germline, CDR1 is SGHTA, CDR2 FQGNSA. The CDR3 contains 14 residues. V lost 1 base and J 7 bases, leaving 12 bases between the germline ends. This CDR3 reads CASSLDTAAYTQYF. The CDR3 DNA is TGTGCCAGCAGCTTAGACACCGCCGCGTATACGCAGTATTTT.

The count of this clone is one. The chain links TRBV5-1 to TRBJ2-3; D gene uncertain. Germline V lookup: CDR1 SGHRS, CDR2 YFSETQ. V dropped 4 bases and J dropped 5 bases, with 8 bases sitting between them. The CDR3 runs 12 residues. The chain's CDR3 is CASSRPEDTQYF. Here the CDR3 DNA reads TGCGCCAGCAGCCGCCCGGAAGATACGCAGTATTTT.

The gene calls are TRBV7-6 and TRBJ2-7; 8 bases line up with TRBD2. Trimming cost V 4 bases and J 4 bases; bases outside gene matches: 9. The CDR3 runs to 15 residues. CDR1 is SGHVS, CDR2 FNYEAQ, per germline. The CDR3 DNA follows: TGTGCCAGCAGCTCCGGGACTAGTAAGTTGTACGAGCAGTACTTC. Its protein is CASSSGTSKLYEQYF.

The rearrangement uses TRBV6-1 and TRBJ1-1, with D possibly TRBD1 on 6 matching bases. The CDR3 is 17 residues long. Germline loops: CDR1 MNHNS, CDR2 SASEGT. Trimming took off 4 bases at V and 5 bases at J, with 23 bases between the two ends. The CDR3 spells CASSAFPKGDRGTEAFF. Here the CDR3 DNA reads TGTGCCAGCAGTGCCTTCCCAAAGGGGGATAGAGGGACTGAAGCTTTCTTT.

The J gene is TRBJ1-2, the V gene TRBV2, with 7 bases that match TRBD1. V lost 6 bases to trimming and J lost 8 bases; unmatched junction nucleotides: 12. The CDR3 extends over 14 amino acids. The germline V gene encodes CDR1 SNHLY and CDR2 FYNNEI. CDR3 sequence reads: CASRRGALGGGYTF. For the CDR3, the DNA is TGTGCCAGCAGAAGGGGCGCTCTAGGGGGCGGCTACACCTTC.

This clone was counted a single time. The rearrangement joins TRBV6-1 to TRBJ1-5; D uncertain. CDR3 length: 14 amino acids. From germline, CDR1 is MNHNS and CDR2 SASEGT. V lost 3 bases and J 3 bases, leaving 9 bases between the germline ends. CDR3: CASSEPPNNQPQHF. The CDR3 region has the DNA TGTGCCAGCAGTGAGCCCCCCAACAATCAGCCCCAGCATTTT.

The gene calls are TRBV6-5 and TRBJ1-5; D is undetermined. V was clipped by 5 bases and J by 1 base, with 6 bases between them. The CDR3 has 13 residues. Germline CDR1 MNHEY, CDR2 SVGAGI. The CDR3 region has the DNA TGTGCCAGCAGTCAGGAGAGCAATCAGCCCCAGCATTTT. Amino acids: CASSQESNQPQHF.

This clone was picked up one time. The chain employs TRBV10-3 and TRBJ2-1; 10 bases line up with TRBD2. There are 15 residues in the CDR3. Germline values: CDR1 ENHRY, CDR2 SYGVKD. Germline trimming cut 4 bases from V and 7 bases from J; bases unmatched to any gene: 7. CDR3 DNA: TGTGCCATCAGTGGGCTAGCGGGAGTGGGGAATGAGCAGTTCTTC. It is translated as CAISGLAGVGNEQFF.

The rearrangement uses TRBV24-1 and TRBJ2-1, with TRBD1 matching over 9 bases. The CDR3 is 16 amino acids. The V gene end was trimmed by 4 bases and the J gene end by 6 bases; junction bases not matched to a gene: 9. The germline V gene has CDR1 KGHDR and CDR2 SFDVKD. The CDR3 here is CATSEAGTGSINEQFF. DNA of the CDR3: TGTGCCACCAGTGAAGCCGGGACAGGGTCCATCAATGAGCAGTTCTTC.

V and J are TRBV5-1 and TRBJ2-5, with D uncertain. V dropped 4 bases and J dropped 1 base, with 11 bases sitting between them. In germline, CDR1 is SGHRS, CDR2 YFSETQ. CDR3 length: 14 amino acids. The CDR3 coding sequence is TGCGCCAGCAGCAAGATAGACCGCCAAGAGACCCAGTACTTC. As protein: CASSKIDRQETQYF.